The rows below give T cell receptor beta chains drawn from one sample of a study of cytomegalovirus exposure and HLA in healthy donors. Data came from immunoSEQ multiplex PCR; TCRdb stores just in-frame clones and leaves some out. The table lists around 140,000 clones, 8.5% to 10% of them singletons. Sequenced input: PBMCs. All receptors derive from a man over 45 in good health and CMV-seronegative. The CDR3 runs from the conserved cysteine through the conserved F or W. D genes are given only for firm matches. The size field is filled for only some rows; it gives once, few, many or a size class.

D gene	V gene	clone size	J gene	CDR3 protein	CDR3 DNA
TRBD2	TRBV5-4	few	TRBJ2-1	CASSPPGLADNEQFF	TGTGCCAGCAGCCCTCCGGGACTAGCAGACAATGAGCAGTTCTTC
-	TRBV28	once	TRBJ2-3	CASSLMSSGFTDTQYF	TGTGCCAGCAGCCTGATGAGTAGCGGATTCACAGATACGCAGTATTTT
TRBD1	TRBV28	-	TRBJ1-3	CASSFSRGNFAIYF	TGTGCCAGCAGTTTTAGCAGGGGGAACTTTGCCATATATTTT
TRBD2	TRBV6-5	few	TRBJ2-3	CASSLLGRPDTQYF	TGTGCCAGCAGTCTACTCGGGAGGCCAGATACGCAGTATTTT
-	TRBV19	few	TRBJ1-1	CASSNSQHTNTEAFF	TGTGCCAGTAGTAACAGCCAGCACACGAACACTGAAGCTTTCTTT
-	TRBV7-2	-	TRBJ2-7	CASSLVGQPSYEQYF	TGTGCCAGCAGTTTGGTGGGGCAGCCCTCCTACGAGCAGTACTTC
-	TRBV6-6	few	TRBJ2-7	CASSQVYEQYF	TGTGCCAGCAGTCAGGTCTACGAGCAGTACTTC
-	TRBV30	-	TRBJ1-1	CAWSDDSYTEAFF	TGTGCCTGGAGTGATGACAGCTACACTGAAGCTTTCTTT
-	TRBV9	-	TRBJ2-1	CASSAEGGSYNEQFF	TGTGCCAGCAGCGCCGAGGGGGGGTCCTACAATGAGCAGTTCTTC
-	TRBV11-1	-	TRBJ2-5	CASSGGAGETQYF	TGTGCCAGCAGCGGGGGGGCCGGGGAGACCCAGTACTTC
TRBD2	TRBV4-1	-	TRBJ2-1	CASSQGLAGMNEQFF	TGCGCCAGCAGCCAAGGACTAGCGGGAATGAATGAGCAGTTCTTC
TRBD2	TRBV7-3	-	TRBJ2-3	CASSLRPASGRNADTQYF	TGTGCCAGCAGCTTACGCCCCGCTAGCGGGAGAAACGCAGATACGCAGTATTTT
-	TRBV27	few	TRBJ2-7	CASSSYRAAYEQYF	TGTGCCAGCAGTTCATACAGGGCTGCCTACGAGCAGTACTTC
TRBD2	TRBV19	-	TRBJ2-5	CASSVRLAGGGVRETQYF	TGTGCCAGTAGTGTTCGACTAGCGGGGGGAGGGGTGAGAGAGACCCAGTACTTC